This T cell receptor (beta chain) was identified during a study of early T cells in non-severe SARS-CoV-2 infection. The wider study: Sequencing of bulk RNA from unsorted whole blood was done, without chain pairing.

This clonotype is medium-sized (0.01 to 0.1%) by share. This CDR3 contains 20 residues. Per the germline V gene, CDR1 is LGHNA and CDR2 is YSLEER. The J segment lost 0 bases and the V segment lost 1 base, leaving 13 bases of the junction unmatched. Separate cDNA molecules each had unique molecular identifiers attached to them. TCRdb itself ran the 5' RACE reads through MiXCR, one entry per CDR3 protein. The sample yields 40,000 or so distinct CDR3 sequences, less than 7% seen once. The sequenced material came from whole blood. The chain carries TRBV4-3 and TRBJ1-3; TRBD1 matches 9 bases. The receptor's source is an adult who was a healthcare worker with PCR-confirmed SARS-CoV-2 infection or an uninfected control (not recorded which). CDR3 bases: TGCGCCAGCAGCCAAGGAGTAGGGACAGGGTCAAGGAGCTCTGGAAACACCATATATTTT. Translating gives CASSQGVGTGSRSSGNTIYF.